This T cell receptor beta chain was captured by sequencing in a study of CD8+ T cells in alopecia areata. Study observations and caveats: Although TCR sharing was seen in mice, sharing across patients was less clear, possibly for HLA-related reasons.

About 5 patients' sorted CD4+ cells yielded CD25+CD127- cells. Specimens obtained from alopecia areata patients comprised lesional scalp punch biopsies and peripheral blood. Sorting of PBMCs yielded the CD4+ and CD8+ T cells. Sequencing relied on a cDNA template that was reverse transcribed from extracted RNA. Clones were sequenced by immunoSEQ multiplex PCR, and TCRdb holds only the in-frame ones, with some missing. The sample lists about 14,000 clones; 45% to 65% were seen once. As regards this clone: What it recognizes is unknown.

This TCR was recovered from a human donor with alopecia areata. Sequenced sample: CD4+ Tregs sorted from blood.

DNA for the CDR3: TGCAGCGTGAGGACAGCCGGGGGTACGCAGTATTTT. It is translated as CSVRTAGGTQYF. J is TRBJ2-3 and V is TRBV29-1; D tentatively reads TRBD1 or TRBD2 (6 bases each). V was clipped by 6 bases and J by 8 bases, with 15 bases between them. The CDR3 is 12 amino acids. The germline gives CDR1 SQVTM, CDR2 ANQGSEA.